Included here is one T cell receptor beta chain sequence, with context. Its cognate antigen is unknown. This record comes from a study of cytomegalovirus exposure and HLA in healthy donors. The study, taken as a whole, reports: Relative to the approximately 680-donor mean, N-insertions were reportedly fewer in an Asian-associated ancestry cluster in a later analysis.

PCR was performed using 60 Vbeta and 13 Jbeta primers. Here immunoSEQ multiplex PCR was the method, and the copy in TCRdb shows in-frame clones only, minus some. The sample includes 200,000 or so clones, more than 65% of them seen just once. The trim removed 5 bases at V and 3 bases at J, leaving 8 bases unmatched. The CDR3 is 18 amino acids. Germline assignment: CDR1 SGHAT and CDR2 FQNNGV. Sequenced material: PBMCs. This sequence originates from a woman in her 30s in good health and CMV-seropositive. The V and J genes are TRBV11-2 and TRBJ2-1, with 15 positions matching TRBD2. CDR3 nucleotide sequence: TGTGCCAGCAGCCACCGGACTAGCGGGAGGGCCCGCTACAATGAGCAGTTCTTC. It codes for CASSHRTSGRARYNEQFF.